This T cell receptor beta chain was sequenced during a study of control samples from healthy donors and cancer patients (dated by TCRdb to 2018 to 2020). This clone was seen only a few times. The antigen it recognizes is unknown. No qualities accompany the bases; no much larger clone lies one base away. Libraries were prepared through the immunoSEQ multiplex PCR assay. TCRdb provides this immuneACCESS table in a form limited to in-frame rearrangements. Some clones are lacking; in checked studies, under half of them reflect an unresolved V gene, and why the rest are absent is not known. The sample contains 90,000 to 100,000 clones, 88% of them found a single time. Roughly 14% of the sample comes from the top ten. Source material: blood. This TCR was recovered from a woman in her 70s in good health.

The nucleotide sequence reads TGTGCCAGCAGCCCGCTCCCGGGACAGGGGGGTAGAATCGAGCAGTTCTTC. It is translated as CASSPLPGQGGRIEQFF. This chain joins TRBV7-3 to TRBJ2-1, and 11 junction bases match TRBD1. CDR1 and CDR2, per the germline V gene, are SGHTA and FQGTGA. The CDR3 has 17 amino acids, counting the end cysteine and phenylalanine. Of the read, only the CDR3 DNA is kept; its 51 bases are in frame from base 1. V and J are trimmed by 5 bases and 10 bases, and the gene matches miss 16 bases of the junction.